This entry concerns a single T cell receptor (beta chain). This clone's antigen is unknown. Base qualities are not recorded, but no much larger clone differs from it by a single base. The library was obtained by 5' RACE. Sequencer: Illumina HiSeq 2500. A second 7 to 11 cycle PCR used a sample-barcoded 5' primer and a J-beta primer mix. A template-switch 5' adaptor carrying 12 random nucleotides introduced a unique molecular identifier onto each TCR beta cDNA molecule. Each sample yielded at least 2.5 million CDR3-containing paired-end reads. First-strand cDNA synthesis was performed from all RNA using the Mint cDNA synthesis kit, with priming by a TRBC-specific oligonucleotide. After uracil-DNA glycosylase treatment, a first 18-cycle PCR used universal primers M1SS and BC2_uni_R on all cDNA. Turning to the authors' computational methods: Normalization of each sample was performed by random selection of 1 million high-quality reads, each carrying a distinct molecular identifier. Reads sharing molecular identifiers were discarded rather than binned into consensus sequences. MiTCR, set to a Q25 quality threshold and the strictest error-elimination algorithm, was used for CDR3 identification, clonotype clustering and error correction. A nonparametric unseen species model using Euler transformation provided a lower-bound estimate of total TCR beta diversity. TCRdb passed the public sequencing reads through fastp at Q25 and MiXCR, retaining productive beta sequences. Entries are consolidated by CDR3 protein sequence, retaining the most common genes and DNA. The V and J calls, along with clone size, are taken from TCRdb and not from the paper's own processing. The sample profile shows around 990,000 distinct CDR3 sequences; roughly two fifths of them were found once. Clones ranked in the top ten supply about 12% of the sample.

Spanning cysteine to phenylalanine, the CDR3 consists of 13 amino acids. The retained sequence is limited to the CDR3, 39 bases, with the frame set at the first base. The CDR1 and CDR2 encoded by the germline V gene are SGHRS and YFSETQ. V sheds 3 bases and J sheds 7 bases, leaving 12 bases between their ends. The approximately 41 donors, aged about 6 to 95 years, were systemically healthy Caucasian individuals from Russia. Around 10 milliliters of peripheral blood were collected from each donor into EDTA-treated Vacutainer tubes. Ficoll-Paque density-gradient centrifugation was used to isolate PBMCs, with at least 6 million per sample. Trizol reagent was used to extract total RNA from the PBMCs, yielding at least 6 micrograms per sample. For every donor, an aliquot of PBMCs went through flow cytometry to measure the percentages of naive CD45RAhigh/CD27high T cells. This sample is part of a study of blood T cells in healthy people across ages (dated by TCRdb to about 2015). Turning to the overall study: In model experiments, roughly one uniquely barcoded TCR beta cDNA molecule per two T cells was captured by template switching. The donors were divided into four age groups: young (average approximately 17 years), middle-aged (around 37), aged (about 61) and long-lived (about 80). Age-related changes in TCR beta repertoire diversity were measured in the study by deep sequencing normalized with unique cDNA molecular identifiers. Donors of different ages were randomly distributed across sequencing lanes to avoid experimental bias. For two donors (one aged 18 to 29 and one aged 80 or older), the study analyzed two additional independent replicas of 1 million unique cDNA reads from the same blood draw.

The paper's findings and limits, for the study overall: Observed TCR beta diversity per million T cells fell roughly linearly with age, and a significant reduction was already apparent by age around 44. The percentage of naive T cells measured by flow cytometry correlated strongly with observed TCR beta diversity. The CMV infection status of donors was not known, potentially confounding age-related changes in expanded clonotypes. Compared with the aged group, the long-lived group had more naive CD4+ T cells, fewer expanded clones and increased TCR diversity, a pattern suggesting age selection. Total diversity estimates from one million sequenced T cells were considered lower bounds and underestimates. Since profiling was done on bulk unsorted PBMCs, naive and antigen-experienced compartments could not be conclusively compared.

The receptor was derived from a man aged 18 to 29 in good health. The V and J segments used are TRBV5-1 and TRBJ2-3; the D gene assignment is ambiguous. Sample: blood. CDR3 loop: CASSWVEDNTQYF. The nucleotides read TGCGCCAGCAGCTGGGTGGAAGACAATACGCAGTATTTT.